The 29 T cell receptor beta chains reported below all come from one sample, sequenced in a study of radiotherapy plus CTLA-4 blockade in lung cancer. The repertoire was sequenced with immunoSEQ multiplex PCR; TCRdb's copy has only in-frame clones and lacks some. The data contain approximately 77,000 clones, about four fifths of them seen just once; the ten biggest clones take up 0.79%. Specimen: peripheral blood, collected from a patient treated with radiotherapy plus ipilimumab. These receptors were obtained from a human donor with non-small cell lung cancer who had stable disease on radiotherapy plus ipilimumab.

The CDR3 sequence is CASSEEQPQETQYF. CDR3 coding DNA: TGTGCCAGCAGCGAGGAGCAGCCACAGGAGACCCAGTACTTC. This chain joins TRBV2 and TRBJ2-5; no definite D call. There are 14 residues in the CDR3. V lost 6 bases and J lost 5, with 16 bases in between. Germline assignment: CDR1 SNHLY and CDR2 FYNNEI.

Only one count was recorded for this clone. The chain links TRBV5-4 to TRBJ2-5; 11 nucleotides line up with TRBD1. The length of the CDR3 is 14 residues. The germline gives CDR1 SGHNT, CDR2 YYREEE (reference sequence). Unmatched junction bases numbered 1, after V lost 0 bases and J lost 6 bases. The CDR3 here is CASSLGDRGKTQYF. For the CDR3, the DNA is TGTGCCAGCAGCTTGGGGGACAGGGGGAAGACCCAGTACTTC. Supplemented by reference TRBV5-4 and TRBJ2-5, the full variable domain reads ETGVTQSPTHLIKTRGQQVTLRCSSQSGHNTVSWYQQALGQGPQFIFQYYREEENGRGNFPPRFSGLQFPNYSSELNVNALELDDSALYLCASSLGDRGKTQYFGPGTRLLVL.

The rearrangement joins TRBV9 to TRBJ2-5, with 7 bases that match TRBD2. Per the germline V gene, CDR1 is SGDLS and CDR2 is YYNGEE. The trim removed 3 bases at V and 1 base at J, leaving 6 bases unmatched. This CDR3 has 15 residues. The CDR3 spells CASSASGRPQETQYF. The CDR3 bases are TGTGCCAGCAGCGCTAGCGGACGACCCCAAGAGACCCAGTACTTC. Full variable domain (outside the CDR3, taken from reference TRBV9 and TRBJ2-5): DSGVTQTPKHLITATGQRVTLRCSPRSGDLSVYWYQQSLDQGLQFLIQYYNGEERAKGNILERFSAQQFPDLHSELNLSSLELGDSALYFCASSASGRPQETQYFGPGTRLLVL.

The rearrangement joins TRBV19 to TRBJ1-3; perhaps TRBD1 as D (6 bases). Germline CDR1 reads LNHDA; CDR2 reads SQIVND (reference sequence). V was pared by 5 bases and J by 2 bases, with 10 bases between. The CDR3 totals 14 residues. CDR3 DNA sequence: TGTGCCAGTAGTCTACGACAGGCTGGAAACACCATATATTTT. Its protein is CASSLRQAGNTIYF.

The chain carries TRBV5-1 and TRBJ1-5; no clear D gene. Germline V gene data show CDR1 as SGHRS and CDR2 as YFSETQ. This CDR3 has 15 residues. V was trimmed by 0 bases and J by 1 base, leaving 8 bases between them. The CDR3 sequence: CASSLAGFSNQPQHF. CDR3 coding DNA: TGCGCCAGCAGCTTGGCAGGCTTCAGCAATCAGCCCCAGCATTTT.

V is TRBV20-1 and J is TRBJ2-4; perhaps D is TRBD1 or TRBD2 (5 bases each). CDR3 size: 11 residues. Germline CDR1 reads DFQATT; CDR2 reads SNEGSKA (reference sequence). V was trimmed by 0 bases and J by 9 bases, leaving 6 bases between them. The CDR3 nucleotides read TGCAGTGCTAGAGAGGGGGTCATTCAGTACTTC. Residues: CSAREGVIQYF.

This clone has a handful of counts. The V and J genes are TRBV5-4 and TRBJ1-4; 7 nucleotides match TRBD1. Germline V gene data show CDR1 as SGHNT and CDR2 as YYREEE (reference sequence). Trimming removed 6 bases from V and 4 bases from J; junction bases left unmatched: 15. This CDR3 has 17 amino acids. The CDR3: CASTDRQGGSGNEKLFF. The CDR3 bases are TGTGCCAGCACCGATCGACAGGGTGGCAGCGGTAATGAAAAACTGTTTTTT.

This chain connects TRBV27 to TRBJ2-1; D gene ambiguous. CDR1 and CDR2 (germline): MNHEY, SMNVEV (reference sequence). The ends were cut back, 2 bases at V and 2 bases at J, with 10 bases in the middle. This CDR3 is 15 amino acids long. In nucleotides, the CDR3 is TGTGCCAGCAGTTTACTTGGCAGCCCCTACAATGAGCAGTTCTTC. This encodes CASSLLGSPYNEQFF.

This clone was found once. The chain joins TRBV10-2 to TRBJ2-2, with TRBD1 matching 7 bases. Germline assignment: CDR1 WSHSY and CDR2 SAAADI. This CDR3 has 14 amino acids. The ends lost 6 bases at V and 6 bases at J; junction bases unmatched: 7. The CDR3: CASSPTGMSGELFF. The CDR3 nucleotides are TGCGCCAGCAGCCCGACAGGGATGTCCGGGGAGCTGTTTTTT.

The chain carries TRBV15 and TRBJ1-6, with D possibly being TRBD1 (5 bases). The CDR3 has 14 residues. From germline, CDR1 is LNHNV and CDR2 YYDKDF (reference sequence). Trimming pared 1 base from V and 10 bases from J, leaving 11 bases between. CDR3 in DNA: TGTGCCACCAGCAGAGGACAGCCAGGGTCACCCCTCCACTTT. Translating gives CATSRGQPGSPLHF.

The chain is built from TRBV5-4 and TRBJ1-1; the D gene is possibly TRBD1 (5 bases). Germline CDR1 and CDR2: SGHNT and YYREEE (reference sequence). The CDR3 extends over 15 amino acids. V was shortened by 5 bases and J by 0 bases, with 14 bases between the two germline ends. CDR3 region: CASRSGTGMNTEAFF. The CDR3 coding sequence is TGTGCCAGCAGATCCGGGACGGGGATGAACACTGAAGCTTTCTTT.

CDR3 DNA: TGTGCCAGCAGTTTAATCGAGGGAGAGACCCAGTACTTC. It yields the protein CASSLIEGETQYF. V is TRBV6-5 and J is TRBJ2-5, with a possible D match to TRBD2 (5 bases). The CDR3 length is 13 residues. The germline V gene encodes CDR1 MNHEY and CDR2 SVGAGI. The germline V and J ends were trimmed by 4 bases and 4 bases, with 10 bases remaining between them.

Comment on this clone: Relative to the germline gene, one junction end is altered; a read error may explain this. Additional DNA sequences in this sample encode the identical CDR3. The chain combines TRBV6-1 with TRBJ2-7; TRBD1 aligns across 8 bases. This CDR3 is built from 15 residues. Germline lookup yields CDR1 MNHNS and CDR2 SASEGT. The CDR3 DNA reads TGTGCTAGCAGCCAGACAGGGGCCGCCCCCTACGAGCAGTACTTC. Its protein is CASSQTGAAPYEQYF.

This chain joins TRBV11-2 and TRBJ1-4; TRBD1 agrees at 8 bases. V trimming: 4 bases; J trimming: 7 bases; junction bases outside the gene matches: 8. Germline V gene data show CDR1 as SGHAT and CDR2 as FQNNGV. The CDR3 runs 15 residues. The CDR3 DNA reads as TGTGCCAGCAGCTGGGCAGGGGGCAAGGGTGAAAAACTGTTTTTT. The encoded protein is CASSWAGGKGEKLFF. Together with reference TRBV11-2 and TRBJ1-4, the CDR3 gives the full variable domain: EAGVAQSPRYKIIEKRQSVAFWCNPISGHATLYWYQQILGQGPKLLIQFQNNGVVDDSQLPKDRFSAERLKGVDSTLKIQPAKLEDSAVYLCASSWAGGKGEKLFFGSGTQLSVL.

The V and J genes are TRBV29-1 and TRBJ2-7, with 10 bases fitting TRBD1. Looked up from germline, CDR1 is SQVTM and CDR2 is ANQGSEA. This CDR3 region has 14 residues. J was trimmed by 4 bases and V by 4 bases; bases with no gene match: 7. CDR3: CSVASGQGDYEQYF. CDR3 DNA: TGCAGCGTTGCCTCCGGACAGGGGGATTACGAGCAGTACTTC.

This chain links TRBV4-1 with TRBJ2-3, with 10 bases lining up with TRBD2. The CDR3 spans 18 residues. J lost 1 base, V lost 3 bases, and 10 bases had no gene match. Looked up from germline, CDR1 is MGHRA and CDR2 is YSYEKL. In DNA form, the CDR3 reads TGCGCCAGCAGCCAGGATGACTCCGGGACTAGCGGCACAGATACGCAGTATTTT. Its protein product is CASSQDDSGTSGTDTQYF.

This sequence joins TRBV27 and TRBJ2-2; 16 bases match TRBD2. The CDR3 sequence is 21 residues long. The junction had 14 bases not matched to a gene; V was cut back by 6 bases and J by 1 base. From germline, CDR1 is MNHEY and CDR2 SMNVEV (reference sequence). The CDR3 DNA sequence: TGTGCCAGCAGCCGGACGGGACTAGCGGGAGGGTCGGGGCTGAACACCGGGGAGCTGTTTTTT. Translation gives CASSRTGLAGGSGLNTGELFF.

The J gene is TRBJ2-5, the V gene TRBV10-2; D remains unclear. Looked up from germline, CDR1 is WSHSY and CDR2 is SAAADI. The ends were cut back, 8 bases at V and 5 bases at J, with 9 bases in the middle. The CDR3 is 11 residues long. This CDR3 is CASGSVETQYF. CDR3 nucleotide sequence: TGCGCCAGCGGTTCAGTGGAGACCCAGTACTTC.

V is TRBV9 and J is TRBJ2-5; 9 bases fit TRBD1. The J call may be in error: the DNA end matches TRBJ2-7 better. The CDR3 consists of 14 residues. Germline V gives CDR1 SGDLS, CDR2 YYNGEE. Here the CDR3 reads CASSVDGTGNEQYF. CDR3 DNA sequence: TGTGCCAGCAGCGTAGATGGGACAGGGAACGAGCAGTACTTC.

The CDR3 protein is CASSLEGENYYEQYF. The CDR3 nucleotides are TGCGCCAGCAGCTTGGAAGGTGAGAACTATTACGAGCAGTACTTC. J is TRBJ2-7 and V is TRBV5-1, with unresolved D. The V end was cut by 0 bases, the J end by 4 bases, with 14 bases between. The germline gives CDR1 SGHRS, CDR2 YFSETQ. This CDR3 comprises 15 residues.

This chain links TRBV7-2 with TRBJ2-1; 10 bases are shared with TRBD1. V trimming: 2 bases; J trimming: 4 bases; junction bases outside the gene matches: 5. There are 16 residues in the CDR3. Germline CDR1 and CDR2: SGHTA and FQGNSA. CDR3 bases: TGTGCCAGCAGCTTATCCGGGACAGGGGCTTACAATGAGCAGTTCTTC. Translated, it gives CASSLSGTGAYNEQFF.

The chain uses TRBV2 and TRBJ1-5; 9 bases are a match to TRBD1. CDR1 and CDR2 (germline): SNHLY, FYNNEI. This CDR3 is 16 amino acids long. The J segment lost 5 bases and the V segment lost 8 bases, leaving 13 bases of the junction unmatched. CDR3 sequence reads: CASGGQGIRDHQPQHF. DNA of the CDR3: TGTGCCAGCGGGGGACAGGGAATACGGGACCATCAGCCCCAGCATTTT.

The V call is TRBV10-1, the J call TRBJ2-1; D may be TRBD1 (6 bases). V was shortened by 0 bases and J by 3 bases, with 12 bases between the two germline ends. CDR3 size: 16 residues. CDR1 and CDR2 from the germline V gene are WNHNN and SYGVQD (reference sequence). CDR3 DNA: TGCGCCAGCAGTGAGTCCCAGGGGCTAAGCTACAATGAGCAGTTCTTC. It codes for CASSESQGLSYNEQFF.

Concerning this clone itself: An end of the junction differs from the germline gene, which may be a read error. DNA of the CDR3: TGTGCCAGCAGTGAAGCGGGACGGAACGCCGGGGAGCTGTTTTTT. Protein product: CASSEAGRNAGELFF. This sequence joins TRBV6-1 and TRBJ2-2; tentatively, D is TRBD1 or TRBD2 (5 bases each). Looked up from germline, CDR1 is MNHNS and CDR2 is SASEGT. The CDR3 sequence is 15 residues long.

CDR3 sequence: CASSPPGGGDEQYF. Here the CDR3 DNA reads TGTGCCAGCTCACCTCCGGGAGGGGGTGATGAGCAGTACTTC. The chain joins TRBV18 to TRBJ2-7; TRBD2 matches 8 bases. The V segment lost 3 bases and the J segment 7 bases; nucleotides outside the gene matches: 8. This CDR3 spans 14 amino acids. Germline CDR1 and CDR2: KGHSH and LQKENI. The full variable domain, rest sourced from reference TRBV18 and TRBJ2-7, is NAGVMQNPRHLVRRRGQEARLRCSPMKGHSHVYWYRQLPEEGLKFMVYLQKENIIDESGMPKERFSAEFPKEGPSILRIQQVVRGDSAAYFCASSPPGGGDEQYFGPGTRLTVT.

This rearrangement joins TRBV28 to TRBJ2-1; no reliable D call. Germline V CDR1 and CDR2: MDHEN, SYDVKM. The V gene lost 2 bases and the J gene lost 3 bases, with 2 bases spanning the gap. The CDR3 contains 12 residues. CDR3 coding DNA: TGTGCCAGCAGTTTAATCTACAATGAGCAGTTCTTC. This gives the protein CASSLIYNEQFF. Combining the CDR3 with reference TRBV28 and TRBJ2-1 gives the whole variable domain DVKVTQSSRYLVKRTGEKVFLECVQDMDHENMFWYRQDPGLGLRLIYFSYDVKMKEKGDIPEGYSVSREKKERFSLILESASTNQTSMYLCASSLIYNEQFFGPGTRLTVL.

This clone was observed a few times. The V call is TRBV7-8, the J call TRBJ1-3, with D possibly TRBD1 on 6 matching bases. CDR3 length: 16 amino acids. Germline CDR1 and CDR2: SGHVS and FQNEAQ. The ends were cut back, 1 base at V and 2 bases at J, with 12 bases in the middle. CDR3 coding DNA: TGTGCCAGCAGCTTAGGGACGGGGGCTACTGGAAACACCATATATTTT. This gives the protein CASSLGTGATGNTIYF.

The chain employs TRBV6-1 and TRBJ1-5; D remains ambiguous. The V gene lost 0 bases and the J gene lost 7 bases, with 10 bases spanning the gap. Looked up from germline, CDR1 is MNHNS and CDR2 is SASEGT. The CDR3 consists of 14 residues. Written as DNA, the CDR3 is TGTGCCAGCAGTGAAGCCCAGGCGGGGCAGCCCCAGCATTTT. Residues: CASSEAQAGQPQHF.

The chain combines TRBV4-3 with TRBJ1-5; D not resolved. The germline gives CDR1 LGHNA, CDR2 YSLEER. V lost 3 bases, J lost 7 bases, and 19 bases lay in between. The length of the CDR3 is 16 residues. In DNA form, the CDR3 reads TGCGCCAGCAGCCAGTATCTCGGAGGACGTAAACAGCCCCAGCATTTT. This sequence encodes CASSQYLGGRKQPQHF.